What follows are 8 T cell receptor beta chains derived from one specimen sequenced in a study of Graves' ophthalmopathy and Graves' hyperthyroidism. Amplification of TCR beta CDR3 regions used RNA transcripts. An initial RT-PCR round employing HTBI primers preceded a second-round multiplex PCR. TCRdb itself ran the multiplex PCR reads through MiXCR, one entry per CDR3 protein. The table has around 1,000,000 distinct CDR3 sequences, about 36% seen once. Material for sequencing was peripheral blood or thyroid tissue (not recorded which). All receptors derive from an adult man with Graves' hyperthyroidism.

The chain recombines TRBV10-2 with TRBJ2-7; 9 positions agree with TRBD1. J lost 3 bases, V lost 2 bases, and 5 bases had no gene match. Germline V gene sequence: CDR1 WSHSY, CDR2 SAAADI. The CDR3 contains 15 residues. CDR3 DNA: TGCGCCAGCAGTGAGGACAGGGGGAGTTTCTACGAGCAGTACTTC. This gives the protein CASSEDRGSFYEQYF.

This clonotype showed up many times. This chain joins TRBV20-1 and TRBJ1-1; no clear D gene. The CDR3 runs to 15 residues. With 3 bases removed from V and 0 bases from J, the gap between germline ends came to 14 bases. The germline V gene encodes CDR1 DFQATT and CDR2 SNEGSKA (reference sequence). The CDR3 bases are TGCAGTGCTAGCAGAATTGGGCAGTTGAACACTGAAGCTTTCTTT. Translating gives CSASRIGQLNTEAFF.

The sample holds many counts of this clonotype. The chain joins TRBV6-5 to TRBJ2-5; 7 nucleotides match TRBD2. Germline CDR1 MNHEY, CDR2 SVGAGI. The V segment lost 5 bases and the J segment 3 bases; nucleotides outside the gene matches: 3. The CDR3 length is 13 residues. This CDR3 reads CASSTGTKETQYF. The DNA for the CDR3 is TGTGCCAGCAGTACCGGGACTAAAGAGACCCAGTACTTC.

As to this clonotype: A read error may be the cause here, since a much bigger clone is one base away. This sequence joins TRBV7-8 and TRBJ1-2, with a tentative D call TRBD1 (6 bases). Germline CDR1 and CDR2: SGHVS and FQNEAQ. Trimming stripped 3 bases from V and 0 bases from J, with 11 bases between. This CDR3 region has 15 residues. CDR3 sequence: CASSFGDRPNYGYTF. The CDR3 nucleotides read TGTGCCAGCAGCTTTGGCGACAGGCCTAACTATGGCTACACCTTC.

The table lists this clonotype with many counts. The rearrangement joins TRBV7-6 to TRBJ2-7; D not resolved. V shed 5 bases and J shed 5 bases, with 7 bases lying between them. CDR1 SGHVS and CDR2 FNYEAQ come from the germline V gene. The CDR3 sequence is 11 residues long. The CDR3 DNA follows: TGTGCCAGCAGCCCCATCCACGAGCAGTACTTC. Residues: CASSPIHEQYF.

As regards this clonotype: The limits of the CDR3 on the DNA are not certain, so only TCRdb's listed CDR3 is given. The chain carries TRBV25-1 and TRBJ1-2; the table's D call, TRBD1, was not checked against the DNA. The CDR3 length is 22 residues, termini included. Germline CDR1 is MGHDK and CDR2 is SYGVNS. This CDR3 is CASSIYLCSVPGTGAINYGYTF.

This clonotype was recorded many times. The chain has TRBV5-1 and TRBJ1-2, with D tentatively TRBD1 (6 bases). Between the trimmed V and J ends, which lost 2 bases and 0 bases, there was a span of 11 bases. The CDR3 loop spans 15 amino acids. CDR1 is SGHRS and CDR2 is YFSETQ in the germline V gene. The CDR3 loop reads CASSLQGNTNYGYTF. In DNA form, the CDR3 reads TGCGCCAGCAGCTTACAGGGAAACACTAACTATGGCTACACCTTC.

CDR3 nucleotide sequence: TGTGCCAGCAGCCTTCAAACCGGGACAGGAGAGACTGAAAAACTGTTTTTT. Residues: CASSLQTGTGETEKLFF. The V call is TRBV12-3 or TRBV12-4, the J call TRBJ1-4; TRBD1 matches at 8 bases. After removal of 6 bases from V and 7 bases from J, the junction contained 16 bases not matched to a gene. The CDR3 loop spans 17 amino acids.